One and the same sample provided the 6 T cell receptor beta chains below, sequenced in a study of T-cell reconstitution after alpha-beta-depleted transplantation in children. TCRbeta library construction was performed incorporating unique molecular identifiers. TCRdb reanalysed the PCR reads using MiXCR and keeps one entry per CDR3 protein. The sample has about half a million distinct CDR3 sequences; approximately 12% are singletons. This specimen was PBMCs from the stem cell graft donor, taken from the stem cell graft. The origin of the receptors is a human donor who donated a stem cell graft to a child with combined immunodeficiency.

This clonotype was seen ten or more times. The rearrangement joins TRBV7-9 to TRBJ2-7; D is unclear. Trimming left V 4 bases short and J 5 bases short, with 12 bases between. CDR3 size: 13 residues. Germline V gene lookup returns CDR1 SEHNR and CDR2 FQNEAQ (reference sequence). The CDR3 DNA is TGTGCCAGCAGCTCTCGTCTCCCAAACGAGCAGTACTTC. This codes for CASSSRLPNEQYF.

At least ten counts were recorded for this clonotype. This rearrangement joins TRBV7-9 to TRBJ2-1; the D gene could be TRBD1 or TRBD2 (5 bases each). The CDR3 consists of 12 residues. Germline V gene data show CDR1 as SEHNR and CDR2 as FQNEAQ (reference sequence). The germline V and J ends were trimmed by 4 bases and 6 bases, with 7 bases remaining between them. CDR3 bases: TGTGCCAGCAGCTCGGGACCCAATGAGCAGTTCTTC. Protein product: CASSSGPNEQFF. Full variable domain (remainder filled in from reference TRBV7-9 and TRBJ2-1): DTGVSQNPRHKITKRGQNVTFRCDPISEHNRLYWYRQTLGQGPEFLTYFQNEAQLEKSRLLSDRFSAERPKGSFSTLEIQRTEQGDSAMYLCASSSGPNEQFFGPGTRLTVL.

The chain joins TRBV9 to TRBJ2-7; tentatively, D is TRBD1 or TRBD2 (5 bases each). Trimming cost V 3 bases and J 2 bases, with 15 bases left between them. The CDR3 has 15 amino acids. The germline CDR1 and CDR2 sequences are SGDLS and YYNGEE. The CDR3 nucleotides are TGTGCCAGCAGCGCCGGGGCGGCGGTCACCTACGAGCAGTACTTC. Translated: CASSAGAAVTYEQYF.

The chain carries TRBV29-1 and TRBJ2-1; 7 bases align to TRBD2. This CDR3 spans 12 amino acids. The V gene's germline CDR1 is SQVTM and CDR2 ANQGSEA. V shed 6 bases and J 4 bases; nucleotides not matched to a gene: 3. The CDR3 DNA follows: TGCAGCGTCCGACTAGCTTACAATGAGCAGTTCTTC. Protein sequence: CSVRLAYNEQFF.

This clonotype was seen a handful of times. This chain joins TRBV15 and TRBJ2-7; maybe TRBD1 (5 bases). Germline V gene lookup returns CDR1 LNHNV and CDR2 YYDKDF (reference sequence). This CDR3 contains 14 residues. Trimming left V 0 bases short and J 5 bases short, with 11 bases between. The CDR3 sequence is CATSREMIRDEQYF. CDR3 DNA: TGTGCCACCAGCAGAGAAATGATCAGGGACGAGCAGTACTTC.

V gene TRBV7-9 combines with J gene TRBJ2-7; 11 nucleotides line up with TRBD1. The CDR3 has 14 amino acids. V lost 4 bases to trimming and J lost 3 bases; unmatched junction nucleotides: 2. Germline CDR1 is SEHNR and CDR2 is FQNEAQ (reference sequence). The CDR3 bases are TGTGCCAGCAGCTGGACAGGGGGCCTCTACGAGCAGTACTTC. Its translation: CASSWTGGLYEQYF.